One and the same sample provided the 7 T cell receptor beta chains below, sequenced in a study of T cells in Graves' hyperthyroidism and ophthalmopathy. It was RNA transcripts that yielded the amplified TCR beta CDR3 regions. First-round RT-PCR of the TCR CDR3 relied on the HTBI primer set. TCRdb re-derived calls from the multiplex PCR reads in MiXCR, one entry per CDR3 protein. The data contain around 290,000 distinct CDR3 sequences, about a sixth of them singletons. Sequences were obtained from blood. The receptors originated from a woman between 55 and 75 years old with Graves' ophthalmopathy.

The chain employs TRBV9 and TRBJ1-1, with D possibly matching TRBD1 (6 bases). CDR1 SGDLS and CDR2 YYNGEE come from the germline V gene. V was pared by 4 bases and J by 2 bases, with 12 bases between. The CDR3 extends over 14 amino acids. CDR3 sequence (DNA): TGTGCCAGCAGCCCCCCCAGGGGAAACACTGAAGCTTTCTTT. Translated: CASSPPRGNTEAFF.

This clonotype was found many times. V usage is TRBV3-1 and J usage is TRBJ2-3; TRBD2 agrees at 10 bases. The CDR3 is made up of 17 amino acids. With 5 bases clipped from V and 1 base from J, the junction kept 9 bases outside the gene matches. Germline values: CDR1 LGHDT, CDR2 YNNKEL (reference sequence). The chain's CDR3 is CASSSSSGTSGTDTQYF. For the CDR3, the DNA is TGTGCCAGCAGCAGTTCCTCCGGGACTAGCGGCACAGATACGCAGTATTTT.

This clonotype was seen repeatedly, ten times or more. The V call is TRBV5-1, the J call TRBJ2-5; possibly TRBD1 for D (6 bases). V shed 6 bases and J shed 2 bases, with 20 bases lying between them. This CDR3 is 16 amino acids long. Germline loops: CDR1 SGHRS, CDR2 YFSETQ. The CDR3 DNA follows: TGCGCCAGCACCCCCGGGCGAGGGACAACTCAAGAGACCCAGTACTTC. Translating gives CASTPGRGTTQETQYF.

The chain combines TRBV28 with TRBJ1-4; 10 bases align to TRBD1. The germline gives CDR1 MDHEN, CDR2 SYDVKM. This CDR3 has 16 residues. The V segment lost 5 bases and the J segment 6 bases; nucleotides outside the gene matches: 9. In DNA, the CDR3 is TGTGCCAGCAGTCGACCGACAGGGGGCGCGTATGAAAAACTGTTTTTT. Translation gives CASSRPTGGAYEKLFF. Complete variable domain (other parts from reference TRBV28 and TRBJ1-4): DVKVTQSSRYLVKRTGEKVFLECVQDMDHENMFWYRQDPGLGLRLIYFSYDVKMKEKGDIPEGYSVSREKKERFSLILESASTNQTSMYLCASSRPTGGAYEKLFFGSGTQLSVL.

This clonotype was seen many times. V is TRBV28 and J is TRBJ2-7; perhaps TRBD1 as D (5 bases). Germline assignment: CDR1 MDHEN and CDR2 SYDVKM. Trimming took 8 bases from V and 2 from J, leaving 16 bases between them. The CDR3 extends over 14 amino acids. CDR3 protein: CASQEQALAYEQYF. The CDR3 region has the DNA TGTGCCAGCCAGGAACAGGCTCTAGCCTACGAGCAGTACTTC.

The chain links TRBV5-4 to TRBJ1-1; weak D call: TRBD1 (5 bases). Trimming stripped 0 bases from V and 1 base from J, with 13 bases between. Germline V gene data show CDR1 as SGHNT and CDR2 as YYREEE (reference sequence). This CDR3 is built from 16 residues. CDR3 loop: CASSLGDSTRNTEAFF. In DNA form, the CDR3 reads TGTGCCAGCAGCTTGGGCGACAGTACCCGGAACACTGAAGCTTTCTTT.

This clonotype appeared many times. The J gene is TRBJ1-1, the V gene TRBV24-1; D possibly corresponds to TRBD1 (5 bases). The germline CDR1 and CDR2 sequences are KGHDR and SFDVKD. V gave up 6 bases and J gave up 2 bases, with 12 bases separating them. The CDR3 is 14 residues long. The CDR3 region is CATSRDGVNTEAFF. The DNA of the CDR3 is TGTGCCACCAGTCGGGACGGCGTAAACACTGAAGCTTTCTTT.